This entry is about one TCR beta chain. The germline V gene encodes CDR1 SGDLS and CDR2 YYNGEE. Trimming removed 0 bases from V and 5 bases from J, with 8 bases in between. This CDR3 is 13 amino acids long. This sample is part of a study of blood T cell repertoires in COVID-19. Study-wide background: There were acute and convalescent COVID-19 samples, and they came from the United States, Italy and Spain. The cDNA or gDNA used as material had been derived from T cells, B-cell-depleted T cells, or PBMCs.

In the study's own analysis: Scientists estimated how many nucleated cells there were by amplifying reference gene primers. Method: immunoSEQ multiplex PCR; TCRdb's copy keeps in-frame clones and lacks some. V, J and clone size reflect that table, while D and trimming were determined from the DNA. The repertoire includes about 170,000 clones, around four fifths of them detected once, and less than 20% sits in the top ten. The clonotype comes from a woman in her 70s who had recovered from COVID-19. The J gene is TRBJ2-5, the V gene TRBV9; D ambiguous. Sequencing was done on a sample of peripheral blood. CDR3 sequence: CASSVGPRETQYF. CDR3 nucleotides: TGTGCCAGCAGCGTAGGCCCGAGGGAGACCCAGTACTTC.